The 24 T cell receptor beta chains given below trace back to one sample, sequenced in a study of cytomegalovirus exposure and HLA in healthy donors. The method was immunoSEQ multiplex PCR; TCRdb's version includes in-frame clones alone and lacks a portion of them. This sample has around 190,000 clones, with 85% found just once. The sample comprised PBMCs. The receptors derive from a man younger than 35 in good health and CMV-seropositive.

V and J are TRBV28 and TRBJ1-2; TRBD1 matches at 8 bases. This CDR3 comprises 16 residues. Unmatched junction bases numbered 10, after V lost 5 bases and J lost 2 bases. The V gene's germline CDR1 is MDHEN and CDR2 SYDVKM. The CDR3 DNA is TGTGCCAGCAGTGCCGAGACAGGGGAGAGGAACTATGGCTACACCTTC. Its protein product is CASSAETGERNYGYTF.

The sample holds a few counts of this clone. The V call is TRBV19, the J call TRBJ1-6; the D gene is possibly TRBD1 (5 bases). CDR1 is LNHDA and CDR2 is SQIVND in the germline V gene (reference sequence). The CDR3 runs to 13 residues. The ends were cut back, 5 bases at V and 10 bases at J, with 12 bases in the middle. DNA of the CDR3: TGTGCCAGTAGTCTTCCCAGGGTCTCACCCCTCCACTTT. Translated: CASSLPRVSPLHF.

V is TRBV5-1 and J is TRBJ2-3; possible D gene TRBD1, 6 bases. This CDR3 contains 16 residues. Germline CDR1 SGHRS, CDR2 YFSETQ. The ends were cut back, 1 base at V and 1 base at J, with 13 bases in the middle. CDR3 residues: CASSLNPQGGTDTQYF. The CDR3 DNA sequence: TGCGCCAGCAGCTTGAATCCACAGGGAGGCACAGATACGCAGTATTTT.

The V call is TRBV5-5, the J call TRBJ2-7, with 13 bases aligning to TRBD2. Germline V gives CDR1 SGHKS, CDR2 YYEKEE (reference sequence). The V and J ends lost 4 bases and 5 bases, in that order; junction bases with no gene match: 9. The CDR3 spans 16 residues. The CDR3 reads CASSGWTSGRTNEQYF. Here the CDR3 DNA reads TGTGCCAGCAGCGGGTGGACTAGCGGGAGAACCAACGAGCAGTACTTC.

V usage is TRBV5-4 and J usage is TRBJ2-3; TRBD1 aligns across 7 bases. This CDR3 comprises 16 residues. V shed 4 bases, J shed 5 bases, and the junction held 13 bases outside the gene matches. Germline CDR1 SGHNT, CDR2 YYREEE (reference sequence). The CDR3 DNA reads TGTGCCAGCAGCCGACGGACAGGCTCCATAGAAGATACGCAGTATTTT. As protein: CASSRRTGSIEDTQYF.

The chain employs TRBV14 and TRBJ1-1; D gene ambiguous. Trimming stripped 4 bases from V and 6 bases from J, with 12 bases between. Germline V gene sequence: CDR1 SGHDN, CDR2 FVKESK. The CDR3 covers 13 residues. CDR3 in DNA: TGTGCCAGCAGCCCAACCGGGGTGTCTGAAGCTTTCTTT. It is translated as CASSPTGVSEAFF.

On this clone itself: Other DNA sequences of this sample code for an identical CDR3. The chain links TRBV27 to TRBJ1-3; unclear D gene. CDR1 and CDR2 from the germline V gene are MNHEY and SMNVEV (reference sequence). There are 14 residues in the CDR3. The V and J ends lost 2 bases and 1 base respectively, with 6 bases between them. CDR3 bases: TGTGCCAGCAGTTTAAGAGGGTCTGGAAACACCATATATTTT. It encodes CASSLRGSGNTIYF.

This clone was detected a few times. CDR3 DNA: TGTGCCAGCAAACGGGACAATAATCAGCCCCAGCATTTT. Its protein is CASKRDNNQPQHF. This chain connects TRBV2 to TRBJ1-5; D possibly corresponds to TRBD1 (6 bases). Looked up from germline, CDR1 is SNHLY and CDR2 is FYNNEI. The CDR3 has 13 amino acids. V gave up 7 bases and J gave up 4 bases, with 11 bases separating them.

The chain couples TRBV27 to TRBJ2-3; 12 bases map to TRBD2. The V segment lost 5 bases and the J segment 2 bases; nucleotides outside the gene matches: 5. Germline V lookup: CDR1 MNHEY, CDR2 SMNVEV (reference sequence). This CDR3 has 16 residues. In nucleotides, the CDR3 is TGTGCCAGCAGTCCGGGACTAGCGGGTTTCACAGATACGCAGTATTTT. It encodes CASSPGLAGFTDTQYF.

V gene TRBV9 combines with J gene TRBJ2-1, with TRBD2 identical over 7 bases. This CDR3 is built from 15 residues. After removal of 1 base from V and 6 bases from J, the junction contained 7 bases not matched to a gene. Per the germline V gene, CDR1 is SGDLS and CDR2 is YYNGEE. This chain's CDR3 is CASSVTGTTSNEQFF. For the CDR3, the DNA is TGTGCCAGCAGCGTAACCGGGACTACATCCAATGAGCAGTTCTTC.

This clone was observed many times. The chain recombines TRBV6-1 with TRBJ2-1; 8 bases fit TRBD1. After removal of 7 bases from V and 0 bases from J, the junction contained 5 bases not matched to a gene. The length of the CDR3 is 15 residues. The germline CDR1 and CDR2 sequences are MNHNS and SASEGT. As DNA, the CDR3 is TGTGCCAGCAAGACAGGGGTAGGCTCCTACAATGAGCAGTTCTTC. It translates to CASKTGVGSYNEQFF.

This chain joins TRBV7-3 and TRBJ1-3, with 8 bases matching TRBD1. CDR1 is SGHTA and CDR2 is FQGTGA in the germline V gene. Trimming took 5 bases from V and 0 from J; bases not matched to a gene: 18. This CDR3 has 20 residues. The CDR3 coding sequence is TGTGCCAGCAGCCCCTCAATGGACAGGGTGGAGGACCCCTCTGGAAACACCATATATTTT. It translates to CASSPSMDRVEDPSGNTIYF.

This clone is a singleton in its sample. The gene calls are TRBV6-6 and TRBJ1-4, with D tentatively TRBD1 (5 bases). The germline V and J ends were trimmed by 7 bases and 4 bases, with 16 bases remaining between them. Per the germline V gene, CDR1 is MNHNY and CDR2 is SVGAGI (reference sequence). The CDR3 extends over 15 amino acids. This CDR3 is CASTGGAGVNEKLFF. Written as DNA, the CDR3 is TGTGCCAGCACCGGAGGGGCGGGGGTTAATGAAAAACTGTTTTTT.

This clone appeared a few times. The sample has other DNA sequences that encode this CDR3 too. The rearrangement joins TRBV6-5 to TRBJ2-7, with D tentatively TRBD2 (5 bases). Germline V lookup: CDR1 MNHEY, CDR2 SVGAGI. V dropped 0 bases and J dropped 4 bases, with 7 bases sitting between them. The CDR3 loop spans 13 amino acids. The CDR3 region is CASSYSRGYEQYF. In nucleotides, the CDR3 is TGTGCCAGCAGTTACTCGAGAGGGTACGAGCAGTACTTC.

This clone was seen a single time. The chain uses TRBV28 and TRBJ1-1; D gene unclear. V lost 1 base, J lost 1 base, and 7 bases lay in between. Germline CDR1 is MDHEN and CDR2 is SYDVKM. This CDR3 is built from 14 residues. CDR3 region: CASSLYLPNTEAFF. The CDR3 DNA sequence: TGTGCCAGCAGTTTATACTTACCGAACACTGAAGCTTTCTTT.

This chain connects TRBV5-1 to TRBJ2-7, with D maybe TRBD1 (6 bases). Germline values: CDR1 SGHRS, CDR2 YFSETQ. The CDR3 totals 15 residues. V was shortened by 5 bases and J by 0 bases, with 15 bases between the two germline ends. The CDR3 spells CASRNDGQYSYEQYF. CDR3 DNA: TGCGCCAGCAGGAATGACGGACAGTACTCCTACGAGCAGTACTTC. Drawing the rest from reference TRBV5-1 and TRBJ2-7, the complete variable domain is KAGVTQTPRYLIKTRGQQVTLSCSPISGHRSVSWYQQTPGQGLQFLFEYFSETQRNKGNFPGRFSGRQFSNSRSEMNVSTLELGDSALYLCASRNDGQYSYEQYFGPGTRLTVT.

This clone was observed a handful of times. Other DNA sequences within the sample encode an identical CDR3. The CDR3: CASSIDRGYGYTF. In nucleotides, the CDR3 is TGTGCCAGTAGTATTGACAGGGGATATGGCTACACCTTC. The chain recombines TRBV19 with TRBJ1-2; TRBD1 aligns across 8 bases. Germline lookup yields CDR1 LNHDA and CDR2 SQIVND (reference sequence). The trim removed 3 bases at V and 5 bases at J, leaving 2 bases unmatched. This CDR3 has 13 residues.

This chain joins TRBV6-5 and TRBJ2-7, with 9 nucleotides matching TRBD2. Germline CDR1 is MNHEY and CDR2 is SVGAGI. The V gene end was trimmed by 5 bases and the J gene end by 2 bases; junction bases not matched to a gene: 4. The CDR3 extends over 14 amino acids. The CDR3 sequence: CASSGGLAAYEQYF. Here the CDR3 DNA reads TGTGCCAGCAGTGGGGGACTAGCCGCCTACGAGCAGTACTTC.

The CDR3 coding sequence is TGTGCCAGCAGCGAGGGGGAGGGAGACAATCAGCCCCAGCATTTT. The encoded protein is CASSEGEGDNQPQHF. This rearrangement joins TRBV9 to TRBJ1-5, with D possibly being TRBD1 (6 bases). Germline V CDR1 and CDR2: SGDLS, YYNGEE. The CDR3 totals 15 residues. The V and J ends lost 3 bases and 3 bases respectively, with 13 bases between them.

The genes are TRBV14 and TRBJ2-1; D unclear. The germline CDR1 and CDR2 sequences are SGHDN and FVKESK. Deletions cut 0 bases from V and 0 bases from J, with 12 bases between. This CDR3 comprises 17 residues. Here the CDR3 reads CASSQDVRPYSYNEQFF. The CDR3 region has the DNA TGTGCCAGCAGCCAAGACGTCAGGCCTTACTCCTACAATGAGCAGTTCTTC.

This chain links TRBV11-3 with TRBJ2-7, with a possible D match to TRBD1 (6 bases). V gave up 9 bases and J gave up 0 bases, with 9 bases separating them. Germline loops: CDR1 SGHNT, CDR2 YENEEA. The CDR3 spans 12 residues. In nucleotides, the CDR3 is TGTGCCAGTGGGGACACCTCCTACGAGCAGTACTTC. It yields the protein CASGDTSYEQYF.

This chain uses TRBV28 with TRBJ1-1, with unresolved D. The CDR3 contains 15 residues. Germline V gives CDR1 MDHEN, CDR2 SYDVKM. Trimming pared 1 base from V and 4 bases from J, leaving 13 bases between. CDR3 residues: CASSLSDSWSTEAFF. The DNA of the CDR3 is TGTGCCAGCAGTTTATCGGACTCCTGGAGCACTGAAGCTTTCTTT.

This chain uses TRBV28 with TRBJ1-5; D is unclear. This CDR3 region has 13 residues. Germline assignment: CDR1 MDHEN and CDR2 SYDVKM. The V and J ends lost 5 bases and 1 base respectively, with 6 bases between them. CDR3 DNA sequence: TGTGCCAGCAGTGGGCCGAGCAATCAGCCCCAGCATTTT. This encodes CASSGPSNQPQHF.

The V and J genes are TRBV29-1 and TRBJ1-1, with 10 nucleotides matching TRBD1. The CDR3 extends over 18 amino acids. Germline lookup yields CDR1 SQVTM and CDR2 ANQGSEA. V dropped 0 bases and J dropped 3; count of bases not matched to a gene: 13. CDR3 coding DNA: TGCAGCGTTGAAGATCCTTACGGACAGGGGGAGGCGTACACTGAAGCTTTCTTT. The encoded protein is CSVEDPYGQGEAYTEAFF.